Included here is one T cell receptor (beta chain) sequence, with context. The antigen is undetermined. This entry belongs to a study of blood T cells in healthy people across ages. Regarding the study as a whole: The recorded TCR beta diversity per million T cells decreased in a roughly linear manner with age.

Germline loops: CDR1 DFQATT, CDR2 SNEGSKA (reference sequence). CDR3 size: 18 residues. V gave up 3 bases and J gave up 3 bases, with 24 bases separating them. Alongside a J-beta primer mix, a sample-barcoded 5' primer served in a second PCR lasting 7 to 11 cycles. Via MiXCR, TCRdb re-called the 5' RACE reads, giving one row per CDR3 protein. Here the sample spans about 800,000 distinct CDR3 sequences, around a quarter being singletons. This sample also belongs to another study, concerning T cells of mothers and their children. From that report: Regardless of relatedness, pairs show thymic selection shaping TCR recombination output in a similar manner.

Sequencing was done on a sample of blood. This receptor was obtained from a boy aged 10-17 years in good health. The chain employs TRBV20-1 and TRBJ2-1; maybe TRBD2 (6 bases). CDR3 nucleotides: TGCAGTGCTAGGTCCAACCGGGCGCGGGGAATCTTCTACAATGAGCAGTTCTTC. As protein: CSARSNRARGIFYNEQFF.